The present T cell receptor (beta chain) was sequenced within a study of blood T cell repertoires in COVID-19. Study in general: Sites across the United States, Italy and Spain contributed samples from acute and convalescent COVID-19.

How the authors handled the data: Nucleated cell number was recorded as an estimate derived from reference gene primer amplification. Profiling relied on immunoSEQ multiplex PCR, and the TCRdb table lists in-frame clones only, not all of them. Clone size and the V and J calls come from that table; the DNA yielded D and trimming. The sample lists 150,000 or so clones, roughly 80% occurring once. This receptor was taken from a woman between 45 and 60 years old with active or convalescent COVID-19. What was sequenced was peripheral blood.

The CDR3: CASSFVDKYGYTF. Written as DNA, the CDR3 is TGTGCCAGCAGTTTCGTTGACAAATATGGCTACACCTTC. The chain uses TRBV28 and TRBJ1-2; D unresolved. The CDR3 totals 13 residues. In germline, CDR1 is MDHEN, CDR2 SYDVKM. V lost 3 bases, J lost 5 bases, and 10 bases lay in between.